This T cell receptor beta chain was observed in a study of blood T cell repertoires in COVID-19. Study details: Collection of acute and convalescent COVID-19 samples took place in the United States, Italy and Spain. In each case, the material was cDNA or gDNA derived from T cells, B-cell-depleted T cells, or PBMCs.

The V end was cut by 6 bases, the J end by 4 bases, with 12 bases between. From germline, CDR1 is SGHTA and CDR2 FQGNSA. The CDR3 contains 13 residues. The method was immunoSEQ multiplex PCR; TCRdb's version includes in-frame clones alone and lacks a portion of them. The sample yields 470,000 or so clones, 70% to 90% seen once. Study members were between roughly 18 and 89 years old and lived in fewer than 30 US regions. The source material was PBMCs or T cells enriched from blood (not recorded which). The clonotype was recovered from a woman in her late teens or twenties with acute COVID-19. The V gene is TRBV7-2, the J gene TRBJ2-5; D gene uncertain. DNA of the CDR3: TGTGCCAGCAGATTAATGCAGCGAGAGACCCAGTACTTC. Protein: CASRLMQRETQYF.